The present T cell receptor (beta chain) was sequenced within a study of post-analysis software for immune sequencing data. Study background: Disease trajectories encompassed relapsing-remitting, secondary progressive and progressive-relapsing multiple sclerosis. General study results and limits: Controls showed lower frequencies than patients for roughly 5 TRBV segments, and TRBV5-6, TRBV5-1 and TRBV20-1 were among these. Normalized Chao1 diversity was significantly reduced in patients versus controls. The F measure placed samples prepared in the same batch into strongly shared clusters.

TCR beta libraries were prepared from cDNA with unique molecular identifiers. With roughly 0.9 to 10 million T cells as the source, 400,000 to 550,000 cDNA molecules resulted. TCRdb analysed the PCR reads with MiXCR anew, one entry per CDR3 protein. Of roughly 650,000 distinct CDR3 sequences listed, around 60% are singletons. The CDR3 has 14 residues. Per the germline V gene, CDR1 is SEHNR and CDR2 is FQNEAQ (reference sequence). A word on this clonotype: Its antigen is not identified. At one end the junction does not follow the germline gene, possibly because of a read error.

The J gene is TRBJ1-2, the V gene TRBV7-9; TRBD1 agrees at 7 bases. The TCR originated in a girl aged 2 to 9 with multiple sclerosis. Sequencing input: blood. CDR3: CASNLQGSDYGYTF. In DNA, the CDR3 is TGTGCCAGCAACTTACAGGGGAGCGACTATGGCTACACCTTC. Variable domain in full (rest from reference TRBV7-9 and TRBJ1-2): DTGVSQNPRHKITKRGQNVTFRCDPISEHNRLYWYRQTLGQGPEFLTYFQNEAQLEKSRLLSDRFSAERPKGSFSTLEIQRTEQGDSAMYLCASNLQGSDYGYTFGSGTRLTVV.